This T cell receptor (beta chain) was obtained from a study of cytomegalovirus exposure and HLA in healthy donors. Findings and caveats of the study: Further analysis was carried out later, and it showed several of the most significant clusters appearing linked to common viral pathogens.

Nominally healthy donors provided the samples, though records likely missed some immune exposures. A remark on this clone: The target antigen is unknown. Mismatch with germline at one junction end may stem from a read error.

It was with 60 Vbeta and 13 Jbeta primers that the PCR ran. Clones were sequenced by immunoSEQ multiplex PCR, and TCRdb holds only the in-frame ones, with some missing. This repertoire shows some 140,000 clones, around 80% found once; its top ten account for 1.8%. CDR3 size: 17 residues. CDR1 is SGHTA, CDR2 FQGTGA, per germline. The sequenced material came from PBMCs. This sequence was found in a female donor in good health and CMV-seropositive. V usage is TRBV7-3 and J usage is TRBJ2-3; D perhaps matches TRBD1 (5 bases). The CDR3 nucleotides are TGTGCCAGCAGCTTAAAGGTCGTTAGCAAGGACACAAATACGCAGTATTTT. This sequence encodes CASSLKVVSKDTNTQYF.